The 9 T cell receptor beta chains below were found in one sample sequenced in a study of T cells in Graves' hyperthyroidism and ophthalmopathy. Amplification of TCR beta CDR3 regions used RNA as the template. A first-round RT-PCR of the TCR CDR3 used the HTBI primer set. A single record per CDR3 protein comes from TCRdb applying MiXCR to the multiplex PCR reads. The repertoire holds hundreds of thousands of distinct CDR3 sequences, with 22% as singletons. What was sequenced was blood. The receptor set was obtained from a man aged 30 to 39 with Graves' ophthalmopathy.

The chain couples TRBV7-9 to TRBJ2-7, with 7 bases matching TRBD2. The V gene end was trimmed by 6 bases and the J gene end by 3 bases; junction bases not matched to a gene: 14. This CDR3 has 16 residues. Germline CDR1 SEHNR, CDR2 FQNEAQ (reference sequence). Here the CDR3 DNA reads TGTGCCAGCAGTTACTCACTCCGAGCGGGAAACTACGAGCAGTACTTC. As protein: CASSYSLRAGNYEQYF.

The chain uses TRBV28 and TRBJ2-5; 7 bases match TRBD2. Germline CDR1 and CDR2: MDHEN and SYDVKM. The ends lost 4 bases at V and 2 bases at J; junction bases unmatched: 4. The CDR3 has 14 amino acids. The CDR3 region is CASSSPAGQETQYF. CDR3 in DNA: TGTGCCAGCAGTTCCCCAGCGGGACAAGAGACCCAGTACTTC.

The chain recombines TRBV20-1 with TRBJ1-2; 7 bases are a match to TRBD1. There are 14 residues in the CDR3. V was clipped by 5 bases and J by 0 bases; unmatched bases: 6. Per germline, CDR1 DFQATT and CDR2 SNEGSKA (reference sequence). The CDR3 loop reads CSAYGTDANYGYTF. The CDR3 DNA reads as TGCAGTGCTTACGGGACAGACGCTAACTATGGCTACACCTTC.

The V gene is TRBV6-1, the J gene TRBJ2-5; 7 bases map to TRBD2. With 5 bases clipped from V and 2 bases from J, the junction kept 5 bases outside the gene matches. This CDR3 has 14 residues. Germline V gene sequence: CDR1 MNHNS, CDR2 SASEGT. In DNA, the CDR3 is TGTGCCAGCAGTAGCGGGAATCGGCAAGAGACCCAGTACTTC. This encodes CASSSGNRQETQYF.

The chain links TRBV4-1 to TRBJ2-2; TRBD1 matches 7 bases. Germline CDR1 MGHRA, CDR2 YSYEKL. This CDR3 contains 15 residues. The ends lost 4 bases at V and 1 base at J; junction bases unmatched: 3. The CDR3: CASSLQGRNTGELFF. CDR3 nucleotides: TGCGCCAGCAGCCTACAGGGGCGGAACACCGGGGAGCTGTTTTTT.

This clonotype appeared many times. The J gene is TRBJ2-7, the V gene TRBV15; 9 bases match TRBD2. There are 16 residues in the CDR3. Germline CDR1 and CDR2: LNHNV and YYDKDF (reference sequence). V lost 6 bases to trimming and J lost 3 bases; unmatched junction nucleotides: 12. CDR3 nucleotides: TGTGCCACCAGTACCAGAGCCGATAGCGGGGGCTACGAGCAGTACTTC. Translated: CATSTRADSGGYEQYF.

This clonotype has at least ten counts. The chain is built from TRBV11-2 and TRBJ2-1; 12 bases fit TRBD2. Germline V CDR1 and CDR2: SGHAT, FQNNGV. V shed 1 base, J shed 7 bases, and the junction held 11 bases outside the gene matches. This CDR3 comprises 18 residues. The chain's CDR3 is CASSLVGPLAGGMNEQFF. The CDR3 bases are TGTGCCAGCAGCTTAGTAGGCCCACTAGCGGGAGGTATGAATGAGCAGTTCTTC. The variable domain in full, with the rest retrieved from reference TRBV11-2 and TRBJ2-1, is EAGVAQSPRYKIIEKRQSVAFWCNPISGHATLYWYQQILGQGPKLLIQFQNNGVVDDSQLPKDRFSAERLKGVDSTLKIQPAKLEDSAVYLCASSLVGPLAGGMNEQFFGPGTRLTVL.

V is TRBV4-2 and J is TRBJ2-1; 10 bases map to TRBD2. V lost 4 bases to trimming and J lost 8 bases; unmatched junction nucleotides: 14. In germline, CDR1 is LGHNA, CDR2 YNFKEQ. This CDR3 is built from 17 residues. CDR3 region: CASSLSRVAGGFDEQFF. For the CDR3, the DNA is TGTGCCAGCAGCCTATCCAGGGTAGCGGGAGGTTTCGATGAGCAGTTCTTC.

Turning to this clonotype: A read error may explain this, as a much larger clone is one base away. V is TRBV27 and J is TRBJ2-1, with 7 bases lining up with TRBD2. CDR3 length: 14 amino acids. Germline CDR1 MNHEY, CDR2 SMNVEV (reference sequence). The CDR3 nucleotides are TGTGCCAGCAGTTTATCGGGAGGGCCTAATGAGCGGTTCTTC. As protein: CASSLSGGPNERFF.